The rows below give T cell receptor beta chains drawn from one sample of a study of shared clonotypes between healthy human individuals. Using immunoSEQ multiplex PCR, the repertoire was profiled, and TCRdb retains in-frame clones only, with some absent. This sample has roughly 1,600,000 clones, with approximately 98.5% found just once. The sequenced material came from naive CD4+ T cells sorted from blood. These receptors were obtained from a man in his thirties or forties in good health. Each CDR3 is given with its conserved first and last residue. D genes are given only for firm matches. The size field is filled for only some rows; it gives once, few, many or a size class.

abundance,j_gene,v_gene,d_gene,CDR3aa,CDR3nt
.,TRBJ2-6,TRBV5-6,.,CASSFPTDDFSGANVLTF,TGTGCCAGCAGCTTCCCGACAGACGATTTCTCTGGGGCCAACGTCCTGACTTTC
.,TRBJ1-5,TRBV5-1,.,CASSPESNQPQHF,TGCGCCAGCAGCCCAGAAAGCAATCAGCCCCAGCATTTT
once,TRBJ2-7,TRBV6-5,.,CASSYRSGPYEQYF,TGTGCCAGCAGTTACCGTTCCGGCCCCTACGAGCAGTACTTC
.,TRBJ2-1,TRBV20-1,.,CSASGQNEQFF,TGCAGTGCTAGCGGCCAGAATGAGCAGTTCTTC
.,TRBJ1-2,TRBV29-1,.,CSVEKIGREDANYGYTF,TGCAGCGTTGAAAAAATCGGCAGGGAAGACGCTAACTATGGCTACACCTTC
.,TRBJ2-4,TRBV5-4,TRBD1,CASSLAAAGGNIQYF,TGTGCCAGCAGCTTGGCCGCCGCAGGGGGAAACATTCAGTACTTC
.,TRBJ2-5,TRBV5-4,.,CASSPRPQETQYF,TGTGCCAGCAGCCCCCGACCTCAAGAGACCCAGTACTTC
.,TRBJ2-1,TRBV19,.,CASSIGSPTPYNEQFF,TGTGCCAGTAGTATTGGCAGCCCTACCCCGTACAATGAGCAGTTCTTC
.,TRBJ1-1,TRBV6-1,TRBD1,CASSESGQGRTEAFF,TGTGCCAGCAGTGAGAGTGGACAGGGAAGGACTGAAGCTTTCTTT
.,TRBJ2-5,TRBV5-1,.,CASSYYDTQETQYF,TGCGCCAGCAGCTACTACGACACACAAGAGACCCAGTACTTC
.,TRBJ1-1,TRBV19,.,CASRTAHWTLNTEAFF,TGTGCCAGTAGGACTGCCCACTGGACACTGAACACTGAAGCTTTCTTT
.,TRBJ2-1,TRBV2,TRBD1,CASRDRGHYNEQFF,TGTGCCAGCAGGGACAGGGGGCACTACAATGAGCAGTTCTTC
.,TRBJ1-2,TRBV2,TRBD1,CASRPTGGAGHGYTF,TGTGCCAGCAGGCCCACAGGGGGCGCAGGGCATGGCTACACCTTC
.,TRBJ2-2,TRBV2,TRBD2,CASSAGLADTGELFF,TGTGCCAGCAGCGCGGGACTAGCGGACACCGGGGAGCTGTTTTTT
.,TRBJ1-4,TRBV10-2,.,CASSVVPAANEKLFF,TGCGCCAGCAGTGTCGTCCCGGCTGCTAATGAAAAACTGTTTTTT
.,TRBJ1-4,TRBV29-1,.,CSVKAGIEKLFF,TGCAGCGTTAAGGCAGGGATTGAAAAACTGTTTTTT
.,TRBJ1-2,TRBV6-5,.,CASRILRAGGYTF,TGTGCCAGCAGAATACTACGGGCAGGTGGCTACACCTTC
.,TRBJ2-1,TRBV29-1,.,CSVSGNEQFF,TGCAGCGTTAGCGGAAATGAGCAGTTCTTC
.,TRBJ1-1,TRBV25-1,.,CASSESGERGAFF,TGTGCCAGCAGTGAATCTGGGGAAAGGGGAGCTTTCTTT
.,TRBJ2-1,TRBV6-4,.,CASSARDTDNEQFF,TGTGCCAGCAGTGCCCGGGACACAGACAATGAGCAGTTCTTC
.,TRBJ2-7,TRBV11-2,.,CASSTRPNSDYEQYF,TGTGCCAGCAGCACCCGACCCAACTCGGATTACGAGCAGTACTTC
.,TRBJ1-2,TRBV20-1,.,CSARGYTF,TGCAGTGCGCGAGGTTACACCTTC
.,TRBJ2-7,TRBV18,TRBD1,CASSLGTAPTYEQYF,TGTGCCAGCTCACTAGGGACAGCACCCACCTACGAGCAGTACTTC
.,TRBJ2-5,TRBV25-1,TRBD2,CASSPALTSGRIETQYF,TGTGCCAGCAGCCCGGCTTTGACTAGCGGGAGGATAGAGACCCAGTACTTC
.,TRBJ2-2,TRBV7-3,.,CASSPGGTGELFF,TGTGCCAGCAGCCCTGGGGGCACCGGGGAGCTGTTTTTT
.,TRBJ1-1,TRBV6-6,.,CASSSQGNTEAFF,TGTGCCAGCAGTTCGCAGGGTAACACTGAAGCTTTCTTT
.,TRBJ2-1,TRBV27,.,CASSLRSIGGWGEQFF,TGTGCCAGCAGTTTAAGGTCTATTGGGGGTTGGGGTGAGCAGTTCTTC
.,TRBJ1-5,TRBV6-6,.,CASSYGEISNQPQHF,TGTGCCAGCAGTTACGGGGAGATTAGCAATCAGCCCCAGCATTTT
.,TRBJ2-7,TRBV28,.,CASSLGGRGNEQYF,TGTGCCAGCAGTTTAGGTGGCAGGGGAAACGAGCAGTACTTC
.,TRBJ2-1,TRBV7-9,TRBD2,CASRLAGGIFDEQFF,TGTGCCAGCAGGCTAGCGGGAGGGATATTCGATGAGCAGTTCTTC
.,TRBJ2-1,TRBV10-2,TRBD2,CASSDPPGTSLFF,TGCGCCAGCAGTGATCCTCCCGGGACTAGTCTGTTCTTC
.,TRBJ2-7,TRBV28,.,CASSLLGGDGGAFYEQYF,TGTGCCAGCAGTTTATTAGGGGGTGATGGGGGCGCGTTCTACGAGCAGTACTTC
.,TRBJ2-5,TRBV18,.,CASSPSGAGETQYF,TGTGCCAGCTCACCCTCCGGGGCGGGAGAGACCCAGTACTTC
.,TRBJ2-7,TRBV7-6,TRBD1,CASSLETGSYEQYF,TGTGCCAGCAGCTTAGAGACAGGGAGTTACGAGCAGTACTTC
.,TRBJ1-3,TRBV18,TRBD1,CASSRDRAPSGNTIYF,TGTGCCAGCTCACGGGACAGGGCCCCTTCTGGAAACACCATATATTTT
.,TRBJ1-5,TRBV6-5,.,CASKQGANQPQHF,TGTGCCAGCAAGCAGGGAGCGAATCAGCCCCAGCATTTT
.,TRBJ1-5,TRBV4-1,.,CASSQDGNSNQPQHF,TGCGCCAGCAGCCAGGACGGGAATAGCAATCAGCCCCAGCATTTT
.,TRBJ2-2,TRBV4-3,.,CASSQDYYTGELFF,TGCGCCAGCAGCCAAGACTATTACACCGGGGAGCTGTTTTTT
once,TRBJ2-1,TRBV7-2,.,CASSLARVDEQFF,TGTGCCAGCAGCTTAGCCAGGGTGGATGAGCAGTTCTTC
.,TRBJ2-5,TRBV18,TRBD1,CVSSPGQGAWETQYF,TGTGTCAGCTCACCTGGACAGGGGGCGTGGGAGACCCAGTACTTC
once,TRBJ1-2,TRBV5-4,.,CASSLAHRTGYGYTF,TGTGCCAGCAGCTTGGCACACAGGACTGGGTATGGCTACACCTTC
.,TRBJ2-3,TRBV6-6,.,CASSYGWDTQYF,TGTGCCAGCAGTTACGGGTGGGATACGCAGTATTTT
.,TRBJ2-5,TRBV5-1,.,CASSPAVEDTQYF,TGCGCCAGCAGTCCAGCGGTCGAAGACACCCAGTACTTC
.,TRBJ2-5,TRBV7-9,TRBD2,CASESSGRRATQYF,TGTGCCAGCGAGTCTAGCGGGAGGAGGGCGACCCAGTACTTC
once,TRBJ2-2,TRBV14,.,CASSPPGTFTGELFF,TGTGCCAGCAGCCCCCCCGGGACTTTTACCGGGGAGCTGTTTTTT
.,TRBJ2-3,TRBV19,.,CASSRVGDTQYF,TGTGCCAGTAGTAGGGTGGGAGATACGCAGTATTTT
.,TRBJ2-3,TRBV5-1,.,CASSLVPQGSRADTQYF,TGCGCCAGCAGCCTGGTCCCTCAGGGGAGTCGCGCAGATACGCAGTATTTT
.,TRBJ2-3,TRBV5-4,TRBD2,CASSSLATDTQYF,TGTGCCAGCAGCTCACTAGCGACAGATACGCAGTATTTT
.,TRBJ2-7,TRBV6-1,TRBD2,CASDTAAGEQYF,TGTGCCAGCGACACGGCAGCGGGGGAGCAGTACTTC
.,TRBJ2-5,TRBV9,.,CASTSHGGQQETQYF,TGTGCCAGCACCTCCCACGGCGGGCAGCAAGAGACCCAGTACTTC
.,TRBJ2-1,TRBV7-2,.,CASSRLVSSYNEQFF,TGTGCCAGCAGCCGACTAGTCAGCTCCTACAATGAGCAGTTCTTC
.,TRBJ2-7,TRBV11-2,TRBD2,CASSLVSGRIGYEQYF,TGTGCCAGCAGCTTAGTTAGCGGGAGGATAGGCTACGAGCAGTACTTC